The 21 T cell receptor beta chains in this list originate from one sample, sequenced in a study of vaccination and CD4 T cells after COVID-19. No antigen is known for these receptors. Treatment indicated: roughly 11-day PBMC culture with coronavirus spike peptide pools or control peptides (ViraFEST assay). With the Oncomine TCR Beta short-read assay, DNA from cultured CD4+ T cells was sequenced. TCRdb reanalysed the PCR reads using MiXCR and keeps one entry per CDR3 protein. Seen here are about 11,000 distinct CDR3 sequences, more than 55% observed once, and the top ten hold roughly 20%. The specimen sequenced was CD4+ T cells from blood, cultured in vitro. The receptors come from a human donor who had recovered from COVID-19.

The V and J genes are TRBV4-2 and TRBJ2-1; D gene unclear. Trimming removed 6 bases at V and 8 bases at J, with 17 bases between. Germline V gene lookup returns CDR1 LGHNA and CDR2 YNFKEQ. This CDR3 comprises 14 residues. The CDR3 nucleotides read TGTGCCAGCAGTCCTATGGCCTCCTCATATGAGCAGTTCTTC. This sequence encodes CASSPMASSYEQFF.

This clonotype was observed a handful of times. The chain uses TRBV6-1 and TRBJ1-1; D call uncertain. The V gene lost 1 base and the J gene lost 6 bases, with 15 bases spanning the gap. Germline values: CDR1 MNHNS, CDR2 SASEGT. CDR3 length: 15 amino acids. The CDR3 sequence is CASSEGAVGSPEAFF. The CDR3 DNA is TGTGCCAGCAGTGAAGGTGCGGTGGGGTCGCCTGAAGCTTTCTTT.

The CDR3 loop reads CASSLTGSPYEQYF. The CDR3 DNA follows: TGTGCCAGCAGCCTTACAGGGTCACCCTACGAGCAGTACTTC. The chain carries TRBV12-3 or TRBV12-4 and TRBJ2-7, with D possibly matching TRBD1 (6 bases). Trimming took 6 bases from V and 2 from J, leaving 14 bases between them. The CDR3 sequence is 14 residues long.

The chain is built from TRBV20-1 and TRBJ1-1, with D unclear. Germline CDR1 and CDR2: DFQATT and SNEGSKA (reference sequence). Trimming removed 3 bases from V and 2 bases from J, with 10 bases in between. This CDR3 is built from 13 residues. Here the CDR3 reads CSASPDTNTEAFF. CDR3 DNA: TGCAGTGCTAGCCCCGACACAAACACTGAAGCTTTCTTT.

CDR3 loop: CASSLRRTGNYGYTF. Here the CDR3 DNA reads TGTGCCAGTAGTTTAAGACGGACAGGAAACTATGGCTACACCTTC. The chain couples TRBV19 to TRBJ1-2, with 7 bases aligning to TRBD1. The junction had 8 bases not matched to a gene; V was cut back by 5 bases and J by 2 bases. The CDR3 has 15 residues. Germline values: CDR1 LNHDA, CDR2 SQIVND (reference sequence).

The chain couples TRBV7-9 to TRBJ1-1, with D possibly TRBD1 on 5 matching bases. Between the trimmed V and J ends, which lost 8 bases and 1 base, there was a span of 17 bases. Per germline, CDR1 SEHNR and CDR2 FQNEAQ (reference sequence). The length of the CDR3 is 15 residues. Here the CDR3 DNA reads TGTGCCAGCCAGACCGCAGGGAGTGGGAACACTGAAGCTTTCTTT. This encodes CASQTAGSGNTEAFF.

The chain has TRBV4-1 and TRBJ1-5, with 10 bases fitting TRBD1. This CDR3 is built from 18 residues. Losses at the gene ends were 1 base for V and 0 bases for J; bases not matched to a gene: 6. In germline, CDR1 is MGHRA, CDR2 YSYEKL. CDR3 sequence reads: CASSQGTGGYYSNQPQHF. DNA for the CDR3: TGCGCCAGCAGCCAAGGGACAGGGGGATATTATAGCAATCAGCCCCAGCATTTT.

This clonotype is medium-sized within its sample. The chain combines TRBV7-3 with TRBJ2-1, with 9 positions matching TRBD2. CDR1 is SGHTA, CDR2 FQGTGA, per germline. The CDR3 spans 13 residues. J was trimmed by 16 bases and V by 5 bases; bases with no gene match: 12. The CDR3 nucleotides are TGTGCCAGCAGCCCAAAGGGCGGGGGGGCGGATTTCTTC. Its translation is CASSPKGGGADFF.

The genes are TRBV20-1 and TRBJ1-4, with a possible D match to TRBD1 (5 bases). Trimming shortened V by 3 bases and J by 5 bases, and 10 bases separated the two germline ends. The CDR3 consists of 13 residues. Germline V CDR1 and CDR2: DFQATT, SNEGSKA (reference sequence). CDR3 nucleotide sequence: TGCAGTGCTAGGGGGGATAGAAATGAAAAACTGTTTTTT. Its protein is CSARGDRNEKLFF.

This clonotype showed up just a few times. This rearrangement joins TRBV7-2 to TRBJ2-5, with TRBD2 identical over 13 bases. The CDR3 runs 16 residues. CDR1 and CDR2 from the germline V gene are SGHTA and FQGNSA. Trimming took 5 bases from V and 4 from J; bases not matched to a gene: 7. As DNA, the CDR3 is TGTGCCAGCAGCCTGGGACTAGCGGGAAGGGGAGAGACCCAGTACTTC. Its protein is CASSLGLAGRGETQYF.

A single count supports this clonotype. The CDR3 here is CSAPRTDQPQHF. CDR3 in DNA: TGCAGTGCGCCCAGGACAGATCAGCCCCAGCATTTT. This chain links TRBV20-1 with TRBJ1-5; D perhaps matches TRBD1 (6 bases). CDR3 length: 12 amino acids. Trimming stripped 6 bases from V and 5 bases from J, with 11 bases between. The V gene's germline CDR1 is DFQATT and CDR2 SNEGSKA (reference sequence).

This clonotype showed up just a few times. The gene calls are TRBV4-3 and TRBJ2-6, with a weak D call TRBD2 (5 bases). From germline, CDR1 is LGHNA and CDR2 YSLEER. This CDR3 spans 18 amino acids. V was pared by 0 bases and J by 0 bases, with 12 bases between. The CDR3 sequence is CASSQDSAPNSGANVLTF. In DNA form, the CDR3 reads TGCGCCAGCAGCCAAGATAGCGCGCCGAACTCTGGGGCCAACGTCCTGACTTTC.

This chain's CDR3 is CASTPSARQTYSNQPQHF. CDR3 coding DNA: TGTGCCAGCACCCCCTCAGCGAGACAGACATATAGCAATCAGCCCCAGCATTTT. The V call is TRBV6-1, the J call TRBJ1-5; D might be TRBD1 (5 bases). V lost 7 bases to trimming and J lost 0 bases, with 22 bases between them. Germline lookup yields CDR1 MNHNS and CDR2 SASEGT. This CDR3 contains 18 residues.

V is TRBV2 and J is TRBJ1-2; D is perhaps TRBD1 (6 bases). Germline V gene sequence: CDR1 SNHLY, CDR2 FYNNEI. The CDR3 spans 13 residues. Between the trimmed V and J ends, which lost 5 bases and 2 bases, there was a span of 9 bases. CDR3 loop: CASSQGWNYGYTF. The DNA for the CDR3 is TGTGCCAGCAGTCAGGGGTGGAACTATGGCTACACCTTC. The full variable domain, its missing parts supplied by reference TRBV2 and TRBJ1-2, is EPEVTQTPSHQVTQMGQEVILRCVPISNHLYFYWYRQILGQKVEFLVSFYNNEISEKSEIFDDQFSVERPDGSNFTLKIRSTKLEDSAMYFCASSQGWNYGYTFGSGTRLTVV.

This clonotype was detected only a few times. The genes are TRBV10-1 and TRBJ2-4; D tentatively reads TRBD1 or TRBD2 (5 bases each). Deletions cut 5 bases from V and 8 bases from J, with 19 bases between. The CDR3 spans 15 residues. Looked up from germline, CDR1 is WNHNN and CDR2 is SYGVQD (reference sequence). The CDR3, as DNA: TGCGCCAGCAGTCGGGACCAACTACAAGGGGACATTCAGTACTTC. Translating it yields CASSRDQLQGDIQYF.

CDR3 sequence: CASSLDTDTQYF. CDR3 in DNA: TGCGCCAGCAGCTTGGATACAGATACGCAGTATTTT. V is TRBV5-1 and J is TRBJ2-3; D remains unclear. Trimming took 0 bases from V and 3 from J, leaving 2 bases between them. This CDR3 contains 12 residues. Germline lookup yields CDR1 SGHRS and CDR2 YFSETQ.

CDR3 loop: CSASPGTGNGYTF. The CDR3 nucleotides are TGCAGTGCTAGCCCAGGGACAGGGAATGGCTACACCTTC. The rearrangement uses TRBV20-1 and TRBJ1-2; TRBD1 agrees at 9 bases. The CDR3 extends over 13 amino acids. V lost 3 bases and J lost 6; bases outside the gene matches: 5. Per the germline V gene, CDR1 is DFQATT and CDR2 is SNEGSKA (reference sequence).

This clonotype was picked up one time. The chain joins TRBV7-2 to TRBJ2-4; 7 bases map to TRBD1. The V and J ends lost 1 base and 13 bases, in that order; junction bases with no gene match: 10. The CDR3 contains 14 residues. Per germline, CDR1 SGHTA and CDR2 FQGNSA. The CDR3 DNA sequence: TGTGCCAGCAGCTTAGTTTCTTACCAGGGGGAACAGTACTTC. Protein sequence: CASSLVSYQGEQYF.

This chain links TRBV25-1 with TRBJ1-1; no clear D gene. Germline CDR1 and CDR2: MGHDK and SYGVNS. V was pared by 6 bases and J by 4 bases, with 9 bases between. There are 12 residues in the CDR3. The CDR3 sequence: CASRAGRTEAFF. Here the CDR3 DNA reads TGTGCCAGCAGGGCCGGTCGCACTGAAGCTTTCTTT.

The V gene is TRBV20-1, the J gene TRBJ2-1, with D perhaps assigned TRBD1 or TRBD2 (5 bases each). This CDR3 spans 13 amino acids. V dropped 4 bases and J dropped 4 bases, with 11 bases sitting between them. CDR1 is DFQATT and CDR2 is SNEGSKA in the germline V gene (reference sequence). CDR3 loop: CSAKGPLYNEQFF. In DNA form, the CDR3 reads TGCAGTGCTAAGGGACCCCTTTACAATGAGCAGTTCTTC.

The chain employs TRBV29-1 and TRBJ2-5; a weak D match, TRBD1 (5 bases). Germline V lookup: CDR1 SQVTM, CDR2 ANQGSEA. V was shortened by 7 bases and J by 0 bases, with 12 bases between the two germline ends. CDR3 length: 13 amino acids. The CDR3 loop is CSGTPGYQETQYF. CDR3 coding DNA: TGCAGCGGAACGCCAGGGTACCAAGAGACCCAGTACTTC.